The present TCR beta chain was sequenced within a study of T cell responses to AZD1222 COVID-19 vaccine. Remarks on this clone: No antigen is known for it. One junction end does not reproduce the germline sequence, and a read error may be involved.

Sequenced by immunoSEQ multiplex PCR; TCRdb stores in-frame clones only, minus some. The profile shows around 140,000 clones, about 90% of them singletons. Points from the study as a whole: Reportedly, nearly half the spike-specific TCRs target unmutated variant regions. Clonal diversity was possibly underestimated; the donors were predominantly white British and more often female. Only a handful of AZD1222 recipients, several in all, had baseline seropositivity.

CDR3 length equals 17 residues. The V gene's germline CDR1 is GTSNPN and CDR2 SVGIG (reference sequence). Second-dose schedules of about 4 or about 12 weeks were combined. The sequence came from an adult who received the AZD1222 COVID-19 vaccine. The specimen was peripheral blood, collected 28 days after the second AZD1222 dose. This chain connects TRBV30 to TRBJ1-5, with D perhaps TRBD1 (6 bases). The CDR3 here is CAWSVGVSDSRNQPQHF. The DNA of the CDR3 is TGTGCCTGGAGTGTAGGAGTATCGGACAGCCGCAATCAACCCCAGCATTTT.